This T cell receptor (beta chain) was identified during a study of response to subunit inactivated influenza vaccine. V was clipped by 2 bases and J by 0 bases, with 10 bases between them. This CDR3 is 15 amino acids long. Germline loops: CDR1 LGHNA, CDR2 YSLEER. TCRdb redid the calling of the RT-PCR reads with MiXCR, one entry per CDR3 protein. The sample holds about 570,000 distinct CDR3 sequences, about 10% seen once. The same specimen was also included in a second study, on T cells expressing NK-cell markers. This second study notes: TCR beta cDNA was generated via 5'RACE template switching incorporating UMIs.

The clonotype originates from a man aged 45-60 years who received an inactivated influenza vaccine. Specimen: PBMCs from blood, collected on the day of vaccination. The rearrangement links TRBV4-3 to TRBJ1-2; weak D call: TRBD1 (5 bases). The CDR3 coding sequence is TGCGCCAGCAGCCAAACAGGAAGCTCTAACTATGGCTACACCTTC. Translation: CASSQTGSSNYGYTF.